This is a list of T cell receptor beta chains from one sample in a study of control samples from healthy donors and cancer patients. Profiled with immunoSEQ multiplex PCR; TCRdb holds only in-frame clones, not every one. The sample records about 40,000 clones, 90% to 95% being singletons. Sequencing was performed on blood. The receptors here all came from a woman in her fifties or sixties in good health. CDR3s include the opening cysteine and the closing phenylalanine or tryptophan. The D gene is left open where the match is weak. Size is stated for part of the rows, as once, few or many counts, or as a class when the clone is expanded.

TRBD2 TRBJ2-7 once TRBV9 TGTGCCAGCAGCGTAGACCTAGCGGGGGGGACCTACGAGCAGTACTTC CASSVDLAGGTYEQYF
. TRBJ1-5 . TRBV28 TGTGCCAGCAGTTTGGGCCGGCCCAATCAGCCCCAGCATTTT CASSLGRPNQPQHF
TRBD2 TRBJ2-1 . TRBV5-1 TGCGCCAGCAGCTTGGCCGGGGGGGCAACCTACAATGAGCAGTTCTTC CASSLAGGATYNEQFF
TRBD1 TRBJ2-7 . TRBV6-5 TGTGCCAGCAGTTACCAGGGCGACAGGGCCTACGAGCAGTACTTC CASSYQGDRAYEQYF
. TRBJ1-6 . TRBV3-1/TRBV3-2 TGTGCCAGCAGCCAACGAGATTCACCCCTCCACTTT CASSQRDSPLHF
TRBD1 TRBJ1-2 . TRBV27 TGTGCCAGCAGCGGACAGGGGGCTCGCTATGGCTACACCTTC CASSGQGARYGYTF
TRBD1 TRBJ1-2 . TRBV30 TGTGCCTGGACCAACCCCGGGACAGGGTTAGTTGGCTACACCTTC CAWTNPGTGLVGYTF
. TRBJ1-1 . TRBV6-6 TGTGCCAGCCGGGCCCGACAGGCGAACACTGAAGCTTTCTTT CASRARQANTEAFF
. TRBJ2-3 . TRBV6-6 TGTGCCAGCAGTTACTCCGGAGATACGCAGTATTTT CASSYSGDTQYF
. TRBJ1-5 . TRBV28 TGTGCCAGCAGTTTATCGCAGCAAATGTATAGCAATCAGCCCCAGCATTTT CASSLSQQMYSNQPQHF
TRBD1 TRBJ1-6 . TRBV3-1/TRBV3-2 TGTGCCAGCAGCAGGACAGGGTCTGAATCACCCCTCCACTTT CASSRTGSESPLHF
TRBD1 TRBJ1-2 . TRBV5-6 TGTGCCAGCAGCTTAACAGGGGGCTCAATTCCGGGTGGCTACACCTTC CASSLTGGSIPGGYTF
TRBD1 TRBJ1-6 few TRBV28 TGTGCCAGCAGACTACTACTAGGGGGCGCGTCACCCCTCCACTTT CASRLLLGGASPLHF
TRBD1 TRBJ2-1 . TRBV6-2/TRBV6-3 TGTGCCAGCAGACCTCCGGGACAGGGGGTTCTGCGGGGGTTCTTC CASRPPGQGVLRGFF
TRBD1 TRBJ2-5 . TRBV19 TGTGCCAGTAGTACGGGACAGTTCCAAGAGACCCAGTACTTC CASSTGQFQETQYF
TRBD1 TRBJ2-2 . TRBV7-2 TGTGCCAGCAGCTCGACGGCACAGGGGTCCGGGGAGCTGTTTTTT CASSSTAQGSGELFF
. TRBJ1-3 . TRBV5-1 TGCGCCAGCAGCTTGGGGTCGGACTCTGGAAACACCATATATTTT CASSLGSDSGNTIYF
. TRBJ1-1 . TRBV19 TGTGCCACCCTACGGAGGGAGAACACTGAAGCTTTCTTT CATLRRENTEAFF
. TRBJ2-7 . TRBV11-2 TGTGCCAGCAGCTTAGTTGCAGGGAACGAGCAGTACTTC CASSLVAGNEQYF
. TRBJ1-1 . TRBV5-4 TGTGCCAGCAGCACCGGACAGTCTGGCGAAGCTTTCTTT CASSTGQSGEAFF
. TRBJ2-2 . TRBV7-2 TGTGCCAGCACAGGGGGGCTCGTGCTCACCGGGGAGCTGTTTTTT CASTGGLVLTGELFF
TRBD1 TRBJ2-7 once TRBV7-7 TGTGCCAGCAGCCCTAACCCGGGACAGGGGTCCGAGCAGTACTTC CASSPNPGQGSEQYF
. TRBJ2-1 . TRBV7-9 TGTGCCAGCAGCACTACAGCTTACAATGAGCAGTTCTTC CASSTTAYNEQFF
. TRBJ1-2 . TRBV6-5 TGTGCCAGTACAGTGGACCGGGTGGCGGGGGGCTACACCTTC CASTVDRVAGGYTF
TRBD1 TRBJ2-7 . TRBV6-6 TGTGCCAGCGCAGGGACAGAGGCCTACGAGCAGTACTTC CASAGTEAYEQYF
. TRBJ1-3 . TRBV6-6 TGTGCCAGCAGTCCAACAGGAAACACCATATATTTT CASSPTGNTIYF